This T cell receptor beta chain was identified in a study of shared clonotypes between healthy human individuals. Turning to the study itself: The donor pool was made up of a couple of women and a few men aged 18 to 49. Researchers assigned three CD4 naive, three CD4 memory, two CD8 naive and one CD8 memory plate to each donor. Points from the study as a whole: Sorted-subset sequencing was shown by rarefaction to be incomplete despite large depth.

Splitting of CD4+ cells produced CD45RA+ naive and CD45RA-negative memory subsets. On this clone: Its antigen is still unknown.

Trimming stripped 4 bases from V and 8 bases from J, with 18 bases between. The CDR3 contains 15 residues. CDR1 and CDR2 (germline): SGHDT, YYEEEE. This table comes from immunoSEQ multiplex PCR, and its TCRdb copy is limited to in-frame clones, with some not included. The data hold under 850,000 clones, with roughly 72% observed a single time. This chain links TRBV5-6 with TRBJ1-4, with D tentatively TRBD1 (5 bases). This clonotype was sampled from a woman younger than 45 in good health. Specimen: memory CD4+ T cells sorted from blood. Stated subset: CD45RA-negative fraction. The DNA of the CDR3 is TGTGCCAGCAGCCCCCGGGACGGACTACGAGAAAAACTGTTTTTT. Protein: CASSPRDGLREKLFF.